Presented here are 21 T cell receptor beta chains from one specimen sequenced in a study of technical replicates of blood from a handful of donors. Produced via immunoSEQ multiplex PCR; TCRdb's table is partial and in-frame only. The table has around 67,000 clones, 80% to 95% seen once. The sample was T cells isolated from PBMCs. The receptor source for this set is a human donor in good health.

This clone appeared a few times. The rearrangement uses TRBV6-1 and TRBJ1-4; TRBD1 is a possible D gene (5 bases). Trimming cost V 4 bases and J 8 bases, with 20 bases left between them. The length of the CDR3 is 16 residues. Germline V CDR1 and CDR2: MNHNS, SASEGT. The CDR3 DNA reads TGTGCCAGCAGTGTTTTAATGGGGCAGGGTGACGAAAAACTGTTTTTT. Protein: CASSVLMGQGDEKLFF.

The chain links TRBV23-1 to TRBJ1-2; D may be TRBD1 (6 bases). TRBV23-1 is given ORF status, its function remaining uncertain. Trimming cost V 6 bases and J 4 bases, with 24 bases left between them. The CDR3 runs to 17 residues. The CDR3 DNA is TGCGCCAGCAGCCTCCCTTTGGACAGCCCCGTTGGCTATGGCTACACCTTC. This encodes CASSLPLDSPVGYGYTF.

V usage is TRBV14 and J usage is TRBJ2-1, with D maybe TRBD2 (5 bases). The CDR3 totals 16 residues. The germline gives CDR1 SGHDN, CDR2 FVKESK. V lost 3 bases and J lost 4, with 16 bases in between. For the CDR3, the DNA is TGTGCCAGCAGCCAGGGAGCAGCGTCCCTATACAATGAGCAGTTCTTC. It yields the protein CASSQGAASLYNEQFF. Combining the CDR3 with reference TRBV14 and TRBJ2-1 gives the whole variable domain EAGVTQFPSHSVIEKGQTVTLRCDPISGHDNLYWYRRVMGKEIKFLLHFVKESKQDESGMPNNRFLAERTGGTYSTLKVQPAELEDSGVYFCASSQGAASLYNEQFFGPGTRLTVL.

This chain connects TRBV27 to TRBJ2-7; possible D gene TRBD2, 5 bases. Trimming took off 5 bases at V and 2 bases at J, with 22 bases between the two ends. Germline V gene data show CDR1 as MNHEY and CDR2 as SMNVEV (reference sequence). This CDR3 comprises 17 residues. CDR3 nucleotides: TGTGCCAGCAGTAACCCTTATAAGCCCGGGAAGCCCTACGAGCAGTACTTC. Translated: CASSNPYKPGKPYEQYF.

This clone showed up just a few times. The chain couples TRBV2 to TRBJ1-1; D is uncertain. The CDR3 length is 10 residues. CDR1 and CDR2 (germline): SNHLY, FYNNEI. V lost 9 bases and J 4 bases, leaving 6 bases between the germline ends. Written as DNA, the CDR3 is TGTGCCAGTCGCGCCACTGAAGCTTTCTTT. Residues: CASRATEAFF. Full variable domain (outside the CDR3, taken from reference TRBV2 and TRBJ1-1): EPEVTQTPSHQVTQMGQEVILRCVPISNHLYFYWYRQILGQKVEFLVSFYNNEISEKSEIFDDQFSVERPDGSNFTLKIRSTKLEDSAMYFCASRATEAFFGQGTRLTVV.

This chain connects TRBV5-8 to TRBJ1-3; no clear D. This CDR3 has 14 residues. The V and J ends lost 0 bases and 3 bases respectively, with 7 bases between them. Germline V gene sequence: CDR1 SGHTS, CDR2 YDEGEE. The CDR3 reads CASSLEGGGNTIYF. As DNA, the CDR3 is TGTGCCAGCAGCTTGGAAGGAGGTGGAAACACCATATATTTT.

V is TRBV4-1 and J is TRBJ2-7, with 7 bases aligning to TRBD1. The CDR3 is 15 amino acids. Trimming cost V 3 bases and J 5 bases; bases outside gene matches: 10. The V gene's germline CDR1 is MGHRA and CDR2 YSYEKL. CDR3 protein: CASSHLPGQSNEQYF. The CDR3 nucleotides are TGCGCCAGCAGCCATTTGCCGGGACAGTCAAACGAGCAGTACTTC.

The chain recombines TRBV28 with TRBJ1-2; D is perhaps TRBD1 (5 bases). This CDR3 contains 15 residues. Per germline, CDR1 MDHEN and CDR2 SYDVKM. The V gene lost 3 bases and the J gene lost 12 bases, with 23 bases spanning the gap. The CDR3 here is CASSFLDSYRGMDTF. The DNA for the CDR3 is TGTGCCAGCAGTTTTTTAGACAGCTACCGTGGTATGGACACCTTC.

The chain recombines TRBV2 with TRBJ2-3, with 9 bases fitting TRBD2. This CDR3 region has 16 residues. Germline lookup yields CDR1 SNHLY and CDR2 FYNNEI. The trim removed 1 base at V and 5 bases at J, leaving 7 bases unmatched. The CDR3 sequence: CASSEELAGGVDTQYF. The CDR3 bases are TGTGCCAGCAGTGAAGAACTTGCGGGAGGGGTAGATACGCAGTATTTT.

Details on this clone: This sample also contains other DNA sequences that code for the same CDR3. For the CDR3, the DNA is TGTGCCAGTAGGGACTACACAGATACGCAGTATTTT. Its protein product is CASRDYTDTQYF. This sequence joins TRBV19 and TRBJ2-3; the D gene is possibly TRBD2 (6 bases). V was cut by 6 bases and J by 2 bases, with 6 bases left in between. The CDR3 is 12 amino acids. Germline CDR1 is LNHDA and CDR2 is SQIVND (reference sequence).

V gene TRBV28 combines with J gene TRBJ1-1, with TRBD1 identical over 7 bases. J gave up 2 bases and V 4 bases, and 7 bases lay outside the gene matches. The CDR3 is 15 amino acids. Germline V gene lookup returns CDR1 MDHEN and CDR2 SYDVKM. DNA for the CDR3: TGTGCCAGCAGTTCCCCAGGGGGTTTAAACACTGAAGCTTTCTTT. It is translated as CASSSPGGLNTEAFF.

The rearrangement joins TRBV18 to TRBJ1-1; a weak D match, TRBD1 (5 bases). The CDR3 loop spans 14 amino acids. V shed 3 bases and J shed 6 bases, with 14 bases lying between them. Per the germline V gene, CDR1 is KGHSH and CDR2 is LQKENI. DNA for the CDR3: TGTGCCAGCTCACCCGAGAGCAGGGCGGCTGAAGCTTTCTTT. The encoded protein is CASSPESRAAEAFF.

J is TRBJ2-1 and V is TRBV30, with D hard to call. CDR1 GTSNPN and CDR2 SVGIG come from the germline V gene (reference sequence). With 4 bases removed from V and 2 bases from J, the gap between germline ends came to 12 bases. This CDR3 is 14 amino acids long. Here the CDR3 DNA reads TGTGCCTGGACCGAGGCGACCACCTACAATGAGCAGTTCTTC. This gives the protein CAWTEATTYNEQFF.

V usage is TRBV5-8 and J usage is TRBJ2-1; D possibly corresponds to TRBD2 (6 bases). Germline CDR1 and CDR2: SGHTS and YDEGEE. This CDR3 contains 13 residues. The V gene lost 2 bases and the J gene lost 10 bases, with 13 bases spanning the gap. The CDR3 DNA follows: TGTGCCAGCAGCTTTTTGGGGGGAGGAGAGCAGTTCTTC. As protein: CASSFLGGGEQFF.

J is TRBJ2-7 and V is TRBV28; the match to TRBD1 covers 8 bases. CDR1 is MDHEN and CDR2 is SYDVKM in the germline V gene. J gave up 4 bases and V 5 bases, and 13 bases lay outside the gene matches. The CDR3 consists of 16 residues. CDR3 region: CASSPSGQGDRYEQYF. The CDR3 DNA reads as TGTGCCAGCAGTCCCTCCGGACAGGGTGATCGGTACGAGCAGTACTTC. Looking up the rest from reference TRBV28 and TRBJ2-7 gives the full variable domain: DVKVTQSSRYLVKRTGEKVFLECVQDMDHENMFWYRQDPGLGLRLIYFSYDVKMKEKGDIPEGYSVSREKKERFSLILESASTNQTSMYLCASSPSGQGDRYEQYFGPGTRLTVT.

This clone has only one observation. This sequence joins TRBV29-1 and TRBJ1-2; the D gene is possibly TRBD1 (5 bases). Germline CDR1 SQVTM, CDR2 ANQGSEA. The germline V and J ends were trimmed by 4 bases and 8 bases, with 14 bases remaining between them. This CDR3 is 12 amino acids long. For the CDR3, the DNA is TGCAGCGTTGGCTTCAGGGAACGAGGCTACACCTTC. Protein sequence: CSVGFRERGYTF.

The rearrangement uses TRBV10-3 and TRBJ2-1; 11 positions agree with TRBD2. The CDR3 consists of 17 residues. Germline CDR1 reads ENHRY; CDR2 reads SYGVKD. Losses at the gene ends were 4 bases for V and 1 base for J; bases not matched to a gene: 6. The CDR3 sequence: CAISVSGLAGSYNEQFF. For the CDR3, the DNA is TGTGCCATCAGTGTCTCCGGACTAGCGGGTTCCTACAATGAGCAGTTCTTC.

This chain joins TRBV5-6 and TRBJ1-3; TRBD1 agrees at 9 bases. The germline V gene encodes CDR1 SGHDT and CDR2 YYEEEE. The ends lost 3 bases at V and 4 bases at J; junction bases unmatched: 2. The CDR3 is made up of 14 amino acids. CDR3 loop: CASSWTGAGNTIYF. Here the CDR3 DNA reads TGTGCCAGCAGCTGGACAGGGGCCGGAAACACCATATATTTT.

The CDR3 loop is CASSPWVGWESEQYF. Here the CDR3 DNA reads TGCGCCAGCAGCCCCTGGGTGGGGTGGGAGAGCGAGCAGTACTTC. V gene TRBV5-1 combines with J gene TRBJ2-7, with D tentatively TRBD2 (5 bases). CDR1 and CDR2 from the germline V gene are SGHRS and YFSETQ. The CDR3 length is 15 residues. The ends were cut back, 4 bases at V and 6 bases at J, with 20 bases in the middle.

The rearrangement uses TRBV5-8 and TRBJ1-2; 11 bases are shared with TRBD1. This CDR3 is built from 14 residues. V lost 3 bases to trimming and J lost 6 bases; unmatched junction nucleotides: 4. Per the germline V gene, CDR1 is SGHTS and CDR2 is YDEGEE. CDR3 region: CASSSRDRGDGYTF. As DNA, the CDR3 is TGTGCCAGCAGCTCTCGGGACAGGGGGGATGGCTACACCTTC.

Comment on this clone: A read error may produce the germline difference seen at one junction end. The rearrangement uses TRBV7-7 and TRBJ2-5; TRBD1 matches 9 bases. Germline lookup yields CDR1 SSHAT and CDR2 FNYEAQ (reference sequence). This CDR3 contains 13 residues. The CDR3 DNA sequence: TGTGCTAGCAGCCCCGGGACAGGGGAGACCCAGTACTTC. It specifies CASSPGTGETQYF.